One TCR beta chain is described in this entry. The target antigen is unknown. This sample was included in a study of cytomegalovirus exposure and HLA in healthy donors. General study findings and limits: The majority of TCR sequences were rare, yet some public TCRs appeared in many donors. Accurate HLA-A and HLA-B prediction from TCR beta sequences was reported for most subjects.

PCR used 60 Vbeta primers and 13 Jbeta primers. Clones were read by immunoSEQ multiplex PCR, and TCRdb kept only the in-frame ones, dropping some. The table lists roughly 90,000 clones, about 73% of them singletons, with approximately 4.6% in the top ten. Germline V lookup: CDR1 SEHNR, CDR2 FQNEAQ (reference sequence). The CDR3 spans 13 residues. V lost 1 base to trimming and J lost 6 bases, with 6 bases between them. The sequenced sample was PBMCs. The sequence derives from a woman in her thirties or forties in good health and CMV-seropositive. This chain links TRBV7-9 with TRBJ2-2; TRBD2 might be the D (6 bases). The DNA of the CDR3 is TGTGCCAGCAGCTTAGGGGGGGCCGGGGAGCTGTTTTTT. This gives the protein CASSLGGAGELFF.